The source of this T cell receptor (beta chain) is a study of neurological immune-mediated disorders. Study-wide results and limits: The expanded clones of different subjects shared no CDR3 amino acid sequences (suggesting private repertoires in all groups). When the repertoires were grouped phylogenetically, those of 18 of the 34 multiple sclerosis patients came together in a single cluster of related CDR3 sequences, which points to a possible repertoire-level signature.

2 million PBMCs stored at -80 C were the source of the unsorted libraries. The table lists this clonotype with many counts. Its antigen is currently unknown. The V gene end was trimmed by 2 bases and the J gene end by 5 bases; junction bases not matched to a gene: 8. The germline V gene encodes CDR1 SGHRS and CDR2 YFSETQ. There are 16 residues in the CDR3. Synthesis of cDNA was carried out by template-switch 5'RACE. The reaction used 10-nucleotide random UMIs. TCRdb reanalysed the 5' RACE reads using MiXCR and keeps one entry per CDR3 protein. The sample lists about 52,000 distinct CDR3 sequences; less than 4% were seen once.

The chain links TRBV5-1 to TRBJ2-5, with TRBD2 matching over 11 bases. The sequenced material came from PBMCs. This receptor was identified in a man between 60 and 70 years old with multiple sclerosis. The CDR3 DNA reads TGCGCCAGCAGCTTAAAAATAGCGGGAGGGTCGGAGACCCAGTACTTC. Protein product: CASSLKIAGGSETQYF.